This T cell receptor (beta chain) was profiled in a study of early T cells in non-severe SARS-CoV-2 infection. For the study at large: Sequencing input comprised bulk RNA from unsorted whole blood; chain pairing was not available. Overall study findings and caveats: In VDJdb matching, anti-spike CD8 responses were favored while private and CD4 specificities went missing.

To note about this clonotype: Its cognate antigen is unknown.

Each cDNA molecule carried a unique molecular identifier. TCRdb used MiXCR to reprocess the 5' RACE reads, holding one entry per CDR3 protein. The sample includes some 78,000 distinct CDR3 sequences, roughly 13% of them seen just once. The CDR3 totals 17 residues. V was clipped by 6 bases and J by 1 base; unmatched bases: 6. Germline loops: CDR1 MNHNS, CDR2 SASEGT. The chain combines TRBV6-1 with TRBJ2-2; 12 bases fit TRBD2. This TCR was recovered from an adult who was a healthcare worker with PCR-confirmed SARS-CoV-2 infection or an uninfected control (not recorded which). The sample taken for sequencing was whole blood. The CDR3 loop reads CASSGRLAGVNTGELFF. Written as DNA, the CDR3 is TGTGCCAGCAGCGGAAGACTAGCGGGGGTGAACACCGGGGAGCTGTTTTTT.